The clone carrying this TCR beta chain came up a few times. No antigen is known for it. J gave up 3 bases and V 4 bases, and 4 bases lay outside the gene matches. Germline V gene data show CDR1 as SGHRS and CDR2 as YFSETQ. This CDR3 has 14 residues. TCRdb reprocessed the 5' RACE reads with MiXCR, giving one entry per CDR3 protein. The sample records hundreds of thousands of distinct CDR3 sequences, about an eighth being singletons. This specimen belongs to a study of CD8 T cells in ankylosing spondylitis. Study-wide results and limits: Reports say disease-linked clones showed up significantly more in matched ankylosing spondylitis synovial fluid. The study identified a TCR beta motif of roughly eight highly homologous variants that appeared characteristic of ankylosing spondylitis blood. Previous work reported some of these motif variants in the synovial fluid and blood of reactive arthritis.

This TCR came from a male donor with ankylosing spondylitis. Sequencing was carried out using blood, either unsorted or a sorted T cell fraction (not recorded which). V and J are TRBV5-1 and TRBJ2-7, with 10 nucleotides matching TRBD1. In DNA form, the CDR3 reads TGCGCCAGCAGCACTGGACAGGGGGTCTACGAGCAGTACTTC. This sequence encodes CASSTGQGVYEQYF.